Each of the 3 T cell receptor beta chains below was sequenced from the same sample in a study of beta chain features in type 1 diabetes. Sequencing targeted expressed TCRB transcripts, as all isolated RNA had been reverse transcribed. Some clones are missing from TCRdb's copy, which holds only in-frame ones; the method was immunoSEQ multiplex PCR. Among 900,000 or so clones listed, roughly 15% were seen once. The sample comprised naive CD4+ T cells from blood. Receptor source: a woman in her late teens or twenties in good health.

Note on this clone: This sample also contains other DNA sequences that code for the same CDR3. The chain couples TRBV2 to TRBJ2-2; 8 bases map to TRBD1. The trim removed 5 bases at V and 6 bases at J, leaving 2 bases unmatched. The CDR3 has 13 amino acids. The germline gives CDR1 SNHLY, CDR2 FYNNEI. The CDR3 spells CASSLTGAGELFF. In nucleotides, the CDR3 is TGTGCCAGCAGTCTGACAGGGGCCGGGGAGCTGTTTTTT.

This clone was counted between two and nine times. This rearrangement joins TRBV10-3 to TRBJ2-5, with D maybe TRBD2 (5 bases). The CDR3 runs to 13 residues. The V end lost 5 bases, the J end lost 2 bases, and 9 bases lay between the germline ends. CDR1 is ENHRY and CDR2 is SYGVKD in the germline V gene. CDR3 loop: CAISPRGQETQYF. Written as DNA, the CDR3 is TGTGCCATCAGTCCCCGAGGGCAAGAGACCCAGTACTTC.

As DNA, the CDR3 is TGTGCCAGCAGCTTAAGCTCGCGGGGCTACTCCACAGATACGCAGTATTTT. Protein: CASSLSSRGYSTDTQYF. J is TRBJ2-3 and V is TRBV7-8; D is perhaps TRBD2 (6 bases). This CDR3 comprises 17 residues. Trimming left V 2 bases short and J 2 bases short, with 17 bases between. Looked up from germline, CDR1 is SGHVS and CDR2 is FQNEAQ.